A selection of T cell receptor beta chains follows, all from one sample in a study of Ad26.COV2.S vaccination and SARS-CoV-2 variants. Assay used: immunoSEQ multiplex PCR; TCRdb lists only in-frame clones, some missing. The table lists a few hundred thousand clones, around 89% of them singletons. The source material was peripheral blood, sampled in a trial of Ad26.COV2.S vaccine versus placebo. These receptors were taken from a person between 18 and 65 years old who received the Ad26.COV2.S COVID-19 vaccine or a placebo. Each CDR3 is given with its conserved first and last residue. A D gene is named only where the DNA matches it firmly. Where a row states a size, it is once, few, many or the class of an expanded clone; other rows omit it.

clone size: .; V gene: TRBV3-1/TRBV3-2; D gene: TRBD2; CDR3 protein: CASASDWGGGNEQFF
clone size: .; V gene: TRBV7-8; D gene: TRBD1; CDR3 protein: CASSPPGQGNTEAFF
clone size: .; V gene: TRBV6-5; D gene: .; CDR3 protein: CASSYLGPNTGELFF
clone size: .; V gene: TRBV4-3; D gene: TRBD2; CDR3 protein: CASADSGGAGNEQFF
clone size: once; V gene: TRBV7-8; D gene: .; CDR3 protein: CASSSHPGVHPYEQYF
clone size: once; V gene: TRBV5-6; D gene: TRBD1; CDR3 protein: CASSLTGGLGYEQYF
clone size: .; V gene: TRBV9; D gene: TRBD1; CDR3 protein: CASDRGRGANQPQHF
clone size: .; V gene: TRBV23-1; D gene: TRBD2; CDR3 protein: CASNRAGGPPNEQFF
clone size: .; V gene: TRBV15; D gene: .; CDR3 protein: CATSRAQVLSYEQYF
clone size: .; V gene: TRBV19; D gene: .; CDR3 protein: CASKSLIGGRRETQYF
clone size: .; V gene: TRBV4-3; D gene: .; CDR3 protein: CASSQGMSGEAFF
clone size: few; V gene: TRBV7-9; D gene: .; CDR3 protein: CASSLVLGTSYEQYF
clone size: .; V gene: TRBV9; D gene: .; CDR3 protein: CASSVGARISVNTEAFF
clone size: .; V gene: TRBV11-2; D gene: .; CDR3 protein: CASSPRTGLGEKLFF
clone size: .; V gene: TRBV7-3; D gene: TRBD1; CDR3 protein: CASSFRDRGYQETQYF
clone size: .; V gene: TRBV4-2; D gene: .; CDR3 protein: CASSQVYGFNEKLFF
clone size: .; V gene: TRBV24-1; D gene: .; CDR3 protein: CATSDLGPEQYF
clone size: .; V gene: TRBV30; D gene: TRBD1; CDR3 protein: CAWSLSRGQAQYF
clone size: .; V gene: TRBV19; D gene: .; CDR3 protein: CATSGRRGEKLFF
clone size: .; V gene: TRBV11-2; D gene: .; CDR3 protein: CASSLGLAQETQYF
clone size: .; V gene: TRBV7-8; D gene: .; CDR3 protein: CASSTPWLYEQYF
clone size: .; V gene: TRBV6-2/TRBV6-3; D gene: TRBD1; CDR3 protein: CASSNRGQLNYGYTF
clone size: .; V gene: TRBV30; D gene: .; CDR3 protein: CAWSVQGKTYEQYF
clone size: .; V gene: TRBV4-1; D gene: TRBD1; CDR3 protein: CASSQDSPGPGGLETQYF
clone size: once; V gene: TRBV29-1; D gene: .; CDR3 protein: CSVRGNEKLFF
clone size: .; V gene: TRBV2; D gene: TRBD1; CDR3 protein: CASSEIGGPEPQHF
clone size: .; V gene: TRBV5-1; D gene: .; CDR3 protein: CASSLTGGSTDTQYF
clone size: .; V gene: TRBV18; D gene: .; CDR3 protein: CASSPSGADTEAFF
clone size: .; V gene: TRBV29-1; D gene: .; CDR3 protein: CSVEQGEKLFF
clone size: .; V gene: TRBV27; D gene: TRBD1; CDR3 protein: CASRDRVIVLGPSDPNEQFF
clone size: .; V gene: TRBV6-2/TRBV6-3; D gene: .; CDR3 protein: CASSPGGLKGYTF
clone size: .; V gene: TRBV5-6; D gene: TRBD1; CDR3 protein: CASSLGTGHTEAFF
clone size: .; V gene: TRBV19; D gene: .; CDR3 protein: CASSTSAETQYF
clone size: .; V gene: TRBV6-9; D gene: TRBD1; CDR3 protein: CASNWTPGGHSGNTIYF
clone size: .; V gene: TRBV6-2/TRBV6-3; D gene: .; CDR3 protein: CASSLISSTDTQYF
clone size: .; V gene: TRBV10-3; D gene: .; CDR3 protein: CAISRAGDTQYF
clone size: .; V gene: TRBV4-1; D gene: .; CDR3 protein: CASSQEGTSGNTIYF
clone size: .; V gene: TRBV18; D gene: .; CDR3 protein: CASSPSSSWTEETQYF
clone size: once; V gene: TRBV18; D gene: .; CDR3 protein: CASSPLLGRDIQYF
clone size: .; V gene: TRBV5-5; D gene: TRBD1; CDR3 protein: CASSPDTWTGGFEETQYF
clone size: .; V gene: TRBV7-2; D gene: .; CDR3 protein: CASSLGVAQQETQYF
clone size: .; V gene: TRBV9; D gene: TRBD1; CDR3 protein: CASSPGQGSSGNTIYF
clone size: once; V gene: TRBV27; D gene: .; CDR3 protein: CASRGTSYGELFF
clone size: .; V gene: TRBV10-3; D gene: .; CDR3 protein: CAISDLAANTGELFF